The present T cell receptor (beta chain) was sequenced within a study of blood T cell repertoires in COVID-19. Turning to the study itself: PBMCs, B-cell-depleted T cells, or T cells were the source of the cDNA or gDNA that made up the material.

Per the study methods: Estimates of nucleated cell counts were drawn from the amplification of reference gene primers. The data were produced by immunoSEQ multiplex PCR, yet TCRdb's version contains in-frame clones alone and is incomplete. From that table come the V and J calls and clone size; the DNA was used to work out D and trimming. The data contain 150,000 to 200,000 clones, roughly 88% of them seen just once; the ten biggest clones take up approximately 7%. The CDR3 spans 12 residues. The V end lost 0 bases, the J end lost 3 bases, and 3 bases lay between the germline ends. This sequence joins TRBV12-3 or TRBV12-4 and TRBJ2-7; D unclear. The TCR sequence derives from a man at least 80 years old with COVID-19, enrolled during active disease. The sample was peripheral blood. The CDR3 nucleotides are TGTGCCAGCAGTTTAGCCCGCTACGAGCAGTACTTC. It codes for CASSLARYEQYF.